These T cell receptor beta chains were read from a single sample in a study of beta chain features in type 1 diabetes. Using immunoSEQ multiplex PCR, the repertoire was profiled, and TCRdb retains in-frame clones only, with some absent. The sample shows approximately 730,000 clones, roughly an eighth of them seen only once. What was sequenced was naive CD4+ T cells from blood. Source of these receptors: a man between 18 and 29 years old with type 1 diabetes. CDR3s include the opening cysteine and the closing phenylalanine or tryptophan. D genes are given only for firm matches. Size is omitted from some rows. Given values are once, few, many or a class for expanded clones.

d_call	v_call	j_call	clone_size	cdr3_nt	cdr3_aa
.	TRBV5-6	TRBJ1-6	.	TGTGCCAGCAGCCAATCAGACAGACTAAATTCACCCCTCCACTTT	CASSQSDRLNSPLHF
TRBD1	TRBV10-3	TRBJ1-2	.	TGTGCCATCAGCACCATGACAGGGATGTTCGGCTACACCTTC	CAISTMTGMFGYTF
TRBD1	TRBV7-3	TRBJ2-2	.	TGTGCCAGCACCTTAGGACAGGGGCTTCCCGGGGAGCTGTTTTTT	CASTLGQGLPGELFF
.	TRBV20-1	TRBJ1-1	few	TGCAGTGCTAGCCGGGGGACTGAAGCTTTCTTT	CSASRGTEAFF
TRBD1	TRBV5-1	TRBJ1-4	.	TGCGCCAGCAGCACTAGACAGGGTAATGAAAAACTGTTTTTT	CASSTRQGNEKLFF
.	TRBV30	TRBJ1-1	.	TGTGCCTGGAGTGCAGGGTGGGGCACTGAAGCTTTCTTT	CAWSAGWGTEAFF
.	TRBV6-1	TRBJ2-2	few	TGTGCCAGCAGCGTGAACACCGGGGAGCTGTTTTTT	CASSVNTGELFF
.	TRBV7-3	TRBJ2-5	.	TGTGCCAGCAGCCCCAGGCGTACAGGGCCGGAGACCCAGTACTTC	CASSPRRTGPETQYF
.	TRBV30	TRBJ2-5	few	TGTGCCTGGAGTGTCGGCGGAAAAGAGACCCAGTACTTC	CAWSVGGKETQYF
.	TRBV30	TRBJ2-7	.	TGTGCCTGGAGCTTACGGGGAGCGGGCGAGCAGTACTTC	CAWSLRGAGEQYF
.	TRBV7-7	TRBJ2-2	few	TGTGCCAGCAGCTTACATTCGGAGACCGGGGAGCTGTTTTTT	CASSLHSETGELFF
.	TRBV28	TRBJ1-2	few	TGTGCCAGCAGTTTCGGGACACCCACATATGGCTACACCTTC	CASSFGTPTYGYTF
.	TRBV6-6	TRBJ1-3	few	TGTGCCAGCATGGACAGCTCTGGAAACACCATATATTTT	CASMDSSGNTIYF
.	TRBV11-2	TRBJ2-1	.	TGTGCCAGCAGCTTGAGGGGTGAGCAGTTCTTC	CASSLRGEQFF
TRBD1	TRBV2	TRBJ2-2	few	TGTGCCAGCAGTGCGACAGGGTTATCCACCGGGGAGCTGTTTTTT	CASSATGLSTGELFF
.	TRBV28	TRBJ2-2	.	TGTGCCAGCAGTTTACTGGGCACCGGGGAGCTGTTTTTT	CASSLLGTGELFF
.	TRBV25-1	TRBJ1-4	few	TGTGCCAGCAGTGAATATGAAAAACTGTTTTTT	CASSEYEKLFF
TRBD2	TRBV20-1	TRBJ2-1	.	TGCAGTGCCGCGACTAGCCCAGAGCAGTTCTTC	CSAATSPEQFF
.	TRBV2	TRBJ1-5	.	TGTGCCAGCAGTGAACAGGGCAACTATAGCAATCAGCCCCAGCATTTT	CASSEQGNYSNQPQHF
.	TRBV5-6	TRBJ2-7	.	TGTGCCAGCAGCTTCGTCCACCGGGACACAACCTACGAGCAGTACTTC	CASSFVHRDTTYEQYF
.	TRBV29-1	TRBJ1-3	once	TGCAGCGTTCATCTGGGTGCTGGAAACACCATATATTTT	CSVHLGAGNTIYF
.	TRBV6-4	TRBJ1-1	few	TGTGCCAGCAGACAGGGTTTTGACACTGAAGCTTTCTTT	CASRQGFDTEAFF
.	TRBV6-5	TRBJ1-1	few	TGTGCCAGCAGTTACTCGACGCAGGGCGGCACTGAAGCTTTCTTT	CASSYSTQGGTEAFF
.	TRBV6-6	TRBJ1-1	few	TGTGCCAGCACCAGGACAGCGAACACTGAAGCTTTCTTT	CASTRTANTEAFF
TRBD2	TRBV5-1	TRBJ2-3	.	TGCGCCAGCAGCTTGGGCGGGGGTAGCACAGATACGCAGTATTTT	CASSLGGGSTDTQYF
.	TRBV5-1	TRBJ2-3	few	TGCGCCAGCAGTAGTCCCGGACCCACAGATACGCAGTATTTT	CASSSPGPTDTQYF
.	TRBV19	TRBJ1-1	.	TGTGCCAGTAGTAGGCCCCCGGCAGGCGGAACTGAAGCTTTCTTT	CASSRPPAGGTEAFF
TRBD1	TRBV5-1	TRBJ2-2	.	TGCGCCAGCAGCACCGACAGGGGTGCCCCGGATGGGGAGCTGTTTTTT	CASSTDRGAPDGELFF
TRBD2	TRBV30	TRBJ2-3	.	TGTGCCGGCCGGCGGGGGACTAGCACAGATACGCAGTATTTT	CAGRRGTSTDTQYF
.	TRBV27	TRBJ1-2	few	TGTGCCAGCAGCCCTCGGGGGAATGATGGCTACACCTTC	CASSPRGNDGYTF
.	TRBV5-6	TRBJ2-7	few	TGTGCCAGCAGCTTGGCGTACGAGCAGTACTTC	CASSLAYEQYF
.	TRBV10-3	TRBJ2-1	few	TGTGCCATCAGTGAGTCAAATGAGCAGTTCTTC	CAISESNEQFF
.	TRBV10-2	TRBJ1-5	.	TGCGCCAGCAGTGAGGACAGTTATCAGCCCCAGCATTTT	CASSEDSYQPQHF
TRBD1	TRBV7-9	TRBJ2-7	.	TGTGCCAGCAGCCTGGACTCCGGGACAGGCAACTTC	CASSLDSGTGNF
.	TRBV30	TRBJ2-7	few	TGTGCCTGGAGTGCGGGGGTGCAGTACTTC	CAWSAGVQYF
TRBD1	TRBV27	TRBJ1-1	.	TGTGCCAGCAGTCGAGACCCCCGGGACAGGGGGGAGGCGACTGAAGCTTTCTTT	CASSRDPRDRGEATEAFF
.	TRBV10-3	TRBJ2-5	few	TGTGCCATGGGGCAGCAAGAGACCCAGTACTTC	CAMGQQETQYF
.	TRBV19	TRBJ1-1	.	TGTGCCACCAAACAGGGGAACACTGAAGCTTTCTTT	CATKQGNTEAFF
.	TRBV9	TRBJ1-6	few	TGTGCCAGCAGCGTAGCTGGGGGGGATAATTCACCCCTCCACTTT	CASSVAGGDNSPLHF
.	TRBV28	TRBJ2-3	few	TGTGCCAGCAGTATCCCGGGGGATTCAGCAGATACGCAGTATTTT	CASSIPGDSADTQYF
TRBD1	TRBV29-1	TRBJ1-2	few	TGCAGCGTTGAAGGGGCAGGGGGCCTTGGCTACACCTTC	CSVEGAGGLGYTF
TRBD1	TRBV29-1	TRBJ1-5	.	TGCAGCGTCACCCAGACCGGGACAGGACTCAATCAGCCCCAGCATTTT	CSVTQTGTGLNQPQHF
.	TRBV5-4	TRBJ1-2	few	TGTGCCAGCAGCTTGGCGGGGGCCCTTAACTATGGCTACACCTTC	CASSLAGALNYGYTF
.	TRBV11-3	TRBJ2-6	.	TGTGCCAGCAGCCGCTCGGGCTCTGGGGCCAACGTCCTGACTTTC	CASSRSGSGANVLTF
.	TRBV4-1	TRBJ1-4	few	TGCGCCAGCAGCCAAGATAAAGAACCACTCCGGGGTGAAAAACTGTTTTTT	CASSQDKEPLRGEKLFF
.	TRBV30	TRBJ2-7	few	TGTGCCTGGAGTGTATCCCGGACAGATCTTAGCTACGAGCAGTACTTC	CAWSVSRTDLSYEQYF
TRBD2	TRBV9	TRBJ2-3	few	TGTGCCAGCAGCGAGACTAGCGGGGGACAGGGAGATACGCAGTATTTT	CASSETSGGQGDTQYF
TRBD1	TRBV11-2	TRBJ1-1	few	TGTGCCTCCACGGTCGGGGACAGATCTACCACTGAAGCTTTCTTT	CASTVGDRSTTEAFF